This entry describes one T cell receptor (beta chain). The V gene's germline CDR1 is KGHDR and CDR2 SFDVKD. This CDR3 has 13 amino acids. V lost 4 bases and J 6 bases, leaving 8 bases between the germline ends. How the authors handled the data: By means of reference gene primer amplification, nucleated cell counts were estimated. Libraries were prepared by immunoSEQ multiplex PCR; TCRdb keeps only in-frame clonotypes and omits some of them. D and trimming come from the DNA, and the V and J calls and clone size come from that table. The sample lists 55,000 to 80,000 clones, about 80% seen once, with around 15% in the top ten. The sample is drawn from a study of blood T cell repertoires in COVID-19. Study-wide background: Donors in the United States, Italy and Spain gave samples during acute or convalescent COVID-19. PBMCs, B-cell-depleted T cells, or T cells were the source of the cDNA or gDNA that made up the material.

Input material: peripheral blood. The source of this sequence is an elderly man with active COVID-19. This chain links TRBV24-1 with TRBJ2-2, with TRBD1 as a possible D gene (5 bases). The CDR3 nucleotides are TGTGCCACCAGTGAATCAGGGTCCGGGGAGCTGTTTTTT. This codes for CATSESGSGELFF.